This T cell receptor (beta chain) was sequenced for a study of identical twins. Study findings and constraints: Out-of-frame TCR alpha sharing in monozygotic twins exceeded recombination model predictions. Carriage of fewer insertions was seen in abundant cord blood beta clonotypes, whereas memory repertoires showed none.

This clonotype was counted many times. Its antigen remains unidentified. The CDR3 has 15 amino acids. The V gene lost 6 bases and the J gene lost 4 bases, with 15 bases spanning the gap. Unique molecular identifiers were present on the cDNA, and a universal primer site came from template switching. TCRdb re-called the 5' RACE reads with MiXCR, one entry per CDR3 protein. The table shows about 150,000 distinct CDR3 sequences, with under 4.5% occurring only once. The sample was memory T cells sorted from blood. The TCR sequence derives from a man between 18 and 29 years old in good health. The chain recombines TRBV12-3 or TRBV12-4 with TRBJ2-2, with D hard to call. The CDR3 nucleotides are TGTGCCAGCAGAGCCTTTTCGGCTCCCACCGGGGAGCTGTTTTTT. This gives the protein CASRAFSAPTGELFF.